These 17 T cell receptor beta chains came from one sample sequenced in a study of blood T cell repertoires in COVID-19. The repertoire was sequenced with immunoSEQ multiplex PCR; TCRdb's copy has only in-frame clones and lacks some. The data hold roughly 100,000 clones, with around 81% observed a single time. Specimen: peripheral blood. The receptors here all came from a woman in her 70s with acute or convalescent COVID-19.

DNA of the CDR3: TGTGCCAGCAGCCCCCCCCTTTCTTCCCGACAGGGGGCGCGTGGCTACACCTTC. Translation: CASSPPLSSRQGARGYTF. The chain is built from TRBV7-2 and TRBJ1-2; TRBD1 agrees at 10 bases. This CDR3 spans 18 amino acids. After removal of 5 bases from V and 7 bases from J, the junction contained 19 bases not matched to a gene. Per the germline V gene, CDR1 is SGHTA and CDR2 is FQGNSA. The full variable domain, in which reference TRBV7-2 and TRBJ1-2 provide the parts outside the CDR3, is GAGVSQSPSNKVTEKGKDVELRCDPISGHTALYWYRQSLGQGLEFLIYFQGNSAPDKSGLPSDRFSAERTGGSVSTLTIQRTQQEDSAVYLCASSPPLSSRQGARGYTFGSGTRLTVV.

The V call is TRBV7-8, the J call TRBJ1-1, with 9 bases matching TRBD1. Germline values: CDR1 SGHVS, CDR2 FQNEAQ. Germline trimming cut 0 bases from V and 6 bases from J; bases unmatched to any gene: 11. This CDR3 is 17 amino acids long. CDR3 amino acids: CASSLAGGTGISSEAFF. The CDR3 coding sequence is TGTGCCAGCAGCTTAGCGGGAGGGACAGGGATTAGTTCTGAAGCTTTCTTT.

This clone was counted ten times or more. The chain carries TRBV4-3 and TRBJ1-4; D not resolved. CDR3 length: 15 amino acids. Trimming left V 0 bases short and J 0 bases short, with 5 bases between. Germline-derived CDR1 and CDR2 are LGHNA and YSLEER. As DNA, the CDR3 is TGCGCCAGCAGCCAAGAAAGAGCAACTAATGAAAAACTGTTTTTT. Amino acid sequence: CASSQERATNEKLFF.

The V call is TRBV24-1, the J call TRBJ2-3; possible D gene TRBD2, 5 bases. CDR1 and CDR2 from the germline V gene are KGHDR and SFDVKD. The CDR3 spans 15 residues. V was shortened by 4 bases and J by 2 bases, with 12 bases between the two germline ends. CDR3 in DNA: TGTGCCACCAGTGAACTAGACTCATCCACAGATACGCAGTATTTT. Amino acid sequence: CATSELDSSTDTQYF.

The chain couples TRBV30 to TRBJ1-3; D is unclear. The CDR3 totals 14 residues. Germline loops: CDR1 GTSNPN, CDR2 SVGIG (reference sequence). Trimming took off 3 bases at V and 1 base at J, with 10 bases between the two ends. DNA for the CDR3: TGTGCCTGGAGCCCCATGGCATCTGGAAACACCATATATTTT. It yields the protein CAWSPMASGNTIYF.

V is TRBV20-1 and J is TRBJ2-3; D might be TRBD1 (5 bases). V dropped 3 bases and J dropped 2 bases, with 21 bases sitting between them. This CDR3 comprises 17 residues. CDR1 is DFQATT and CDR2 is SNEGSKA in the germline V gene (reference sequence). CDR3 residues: CSASKHGASFVTDTQYF. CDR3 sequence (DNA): TGCAGTGCTAGTAAACATGGGGCCAGCTTTGTCACAGATACGCAGTATTTT.

CDR3 DNA: TGTGCCAGCAGCTCCGGGACAGGGAGCTCCTACGAGCAGTACTTC. It encodes CASSSGTGSSYEQYF. V gene TRBV11-3 combines with J gene TRBJ2-7, with 9 positions matching TRBD1. Trimming at V came to 4 bases and at J to 0 bases, leaving 4 bases not matched to a gene. Germline values: CDR1 SGHNT, CDR2 YENEEA. CDR3 length: 15 amino acids.

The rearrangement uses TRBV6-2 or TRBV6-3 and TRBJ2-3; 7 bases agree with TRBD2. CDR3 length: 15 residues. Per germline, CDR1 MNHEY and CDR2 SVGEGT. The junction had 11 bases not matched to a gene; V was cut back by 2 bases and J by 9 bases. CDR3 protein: CASSYSGAPGGTQYF. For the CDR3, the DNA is TGTGCCAGCAGTTACAGCGGGGCCCCGGGCGGGACGCAGTATTTT.

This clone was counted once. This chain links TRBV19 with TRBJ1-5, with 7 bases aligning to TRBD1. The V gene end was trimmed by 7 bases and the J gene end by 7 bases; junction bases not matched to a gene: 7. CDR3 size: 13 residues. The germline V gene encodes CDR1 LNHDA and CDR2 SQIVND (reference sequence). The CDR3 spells CASNRQGGQPQHF. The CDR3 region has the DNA TGTGCCAGTAACAGACAGGGTGGGCAGCCCCAGCATTTT.

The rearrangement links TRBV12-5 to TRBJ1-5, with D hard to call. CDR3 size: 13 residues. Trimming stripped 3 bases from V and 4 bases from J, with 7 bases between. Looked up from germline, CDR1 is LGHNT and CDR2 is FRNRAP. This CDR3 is CASGLEANQPQHF. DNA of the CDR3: TGTGCTAGTGGTTTAGAGGCGAATCAGCCCCAGCATTTT.

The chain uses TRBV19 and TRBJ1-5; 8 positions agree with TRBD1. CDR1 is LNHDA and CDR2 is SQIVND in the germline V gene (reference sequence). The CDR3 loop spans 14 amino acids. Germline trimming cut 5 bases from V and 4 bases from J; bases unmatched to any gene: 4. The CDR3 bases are TGTGCCAGTAGTGCTACAGGGGGGAATCAGCCCCAGCATTTT. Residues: CASSATGGNQPQHF.

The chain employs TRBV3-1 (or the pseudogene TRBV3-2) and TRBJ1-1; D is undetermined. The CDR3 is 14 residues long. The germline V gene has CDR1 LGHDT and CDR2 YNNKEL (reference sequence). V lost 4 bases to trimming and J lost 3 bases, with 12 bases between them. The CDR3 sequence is CASSPRGRDTEAFF. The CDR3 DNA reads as TGTGCCAGCAGCCCGCGTGGGCGGGACACTGAAGCTTTCTTT.

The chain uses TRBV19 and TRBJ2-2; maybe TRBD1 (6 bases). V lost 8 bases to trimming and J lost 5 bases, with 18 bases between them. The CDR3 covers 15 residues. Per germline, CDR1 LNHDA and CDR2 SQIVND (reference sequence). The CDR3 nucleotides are TGTGCCAGTCGAACGAGGGACACCCTAACCGGGGAGCTGTTTTTT. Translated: CASRTRDTLTGELFF.

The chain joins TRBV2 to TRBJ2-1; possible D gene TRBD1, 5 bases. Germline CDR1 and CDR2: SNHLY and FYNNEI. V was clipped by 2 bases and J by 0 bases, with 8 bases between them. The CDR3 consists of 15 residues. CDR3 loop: CASSEQGNSYNEQFF. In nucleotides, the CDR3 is TGTGCCAGCAGTGAACAGGGCAACTCCTACAATGAGCAGTTCTTC. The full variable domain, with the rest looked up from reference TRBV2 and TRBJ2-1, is EPEVTQTPSHQVTQMGQEVILRCVPISNHLYFYWYRQILGQKVEFLVSFYNNEISEKSEIFDDQFSVERPDGSNFTLKIRSTKLEDSAMYFCASSEQGNSYNEQFFGPGTRLTVL.

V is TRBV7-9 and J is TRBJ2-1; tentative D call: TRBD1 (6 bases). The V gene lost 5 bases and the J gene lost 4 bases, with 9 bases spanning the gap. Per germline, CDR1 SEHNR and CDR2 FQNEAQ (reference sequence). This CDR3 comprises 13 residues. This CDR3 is CASSPGTYNEQFF. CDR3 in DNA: TGTGCCAGCAGCCCCGGGACATACAATGAGCAGTTCTTC.

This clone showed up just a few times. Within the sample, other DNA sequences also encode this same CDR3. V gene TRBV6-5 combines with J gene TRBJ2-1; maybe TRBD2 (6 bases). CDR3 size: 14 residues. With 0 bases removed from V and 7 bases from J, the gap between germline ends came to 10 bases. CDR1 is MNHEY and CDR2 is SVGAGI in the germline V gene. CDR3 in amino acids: CASSYSAGGNEQFF. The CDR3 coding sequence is TGTGCCAGCAGTTACTCGGCTGGGGGGAATGAGCAGTTCTTC.

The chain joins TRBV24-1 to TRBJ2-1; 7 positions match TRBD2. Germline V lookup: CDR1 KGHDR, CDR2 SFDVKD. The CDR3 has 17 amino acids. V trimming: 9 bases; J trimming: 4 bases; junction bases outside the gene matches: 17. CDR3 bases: TGTGCCACCCCTGTGGGACTACCCAAGGCCCGATACAATGAGCAGTTCTTC. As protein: CATPVGLPKARYNEQFF.